The 14 T cell receptor beta chains reported below all come from one sample, sequenced in a study of CD8 T cells in Susac syndrome. Reverse transcription of roughly 0.5 to 1 ug RNA was performed with random hexamers. Each CDR3 protein gets one entry after TCRdb re-called the immunoSEQ multiplex PCR reads with MiXCR. The sample shows around 190,000 distinct CDR3 sequences, 94% of them seen only once. The specimen was CD4+ T cells from PBMCs. Receptors were obtained from a human donor with Susac syndrome.

CDR3 protein: CASSSGQGAAEQYF. The CDR3 DNA reads as TGTGCCAGCAGCTCCGGACAGGGGGCGGCCGAGCAGTACTTC. V is TRBV5-6 and J is TRBJ2-7, with 11 bases fitting TRBD1. The CDR3 runs to 14 residues. The germline gives CDR1 SGHDT, CDR2 YYEEEE. The V and J ends lost 3 bases and 6 bases, in that order; junction bases with no gene match: 5.

This chain links TRBV7-2 with TRBJ1-2, with TRBD1 identical over 7 bases. The CDR3 consists of 12 residues. The J segment lost 8 bases and the V segment lost 5 bases, leaving 5 bases of the junction unmatched. Germline V gene data show CDR1 as SGHTA and CDR2 as FQGNSA. This CDR3 reads CASSQTGNGYTF. Written as DNA, the CDR3 is TGTGCCAGCAGCCAGACAGGGAACGGCTACACCTTC. The whole variable domain, remainder taken from reference TRBV7-2 and TRBJ1-2, is GAGVSQSPSNKVTEKGKDVELRCDPISGHTALYWYRQSLGQGLEFLIYFQGNSAPDKSGLPSDRFSAERTGGSVSTLTIQRTQQEDSAVYLCASSQTGNGYTFGSGTRLTVV.

The rearrangement uses TRBV12-3 or TRBV12-4 and TRBJ2-5; possible D gene TRBD1, 5 bases. The CDR3 length is 13 residues. Trimming shortened V by 6 bases and J by 4 bases, and 12 bases separated the two germline ends. The CDR3 nucleotides read TGTGCCAGCAGCGATCAGGGTGGAGAGACCCAGTACTTC. Translated: CASSDQGGETQYF.

The chain is built from TRBV29-1 and TRBJ2-5; D uncertain. The ends were cut back, 5 bases at V and 3 bases at J, with 13 bases in the middle. The CDR3 totals 13 residues. Germline CDR1 and CDR2: SQVTM and ANQGSEA. CDR3 sequence (DNA): TGCAGCGTTCGTCGTCGGCAGGAAGAGACCCAGTACTTC. Protein product: CSVRRRQEETQYF.

The chain employs TRBV5-5 and TRBJ2-3, with no clear D. Trimming shortened V by 4 bases and J by 2 bases, and 20 bases separated the two germline ends. Germline V gene lookup returns CDR1 SGHKS and CDR2 YYEKEE (reference sequence). This CDR3 spans 17 amino acids. In DNA, the CDR3 is TGTGCCAGCAGCGCAAGTGACTCGTACGCCTTCACAGATACGCAGTATTTT. It translates to CASSASDSYAFTDTQYF.

The gene calls are TRBV9 and TRBJ2-7; D may be TRBD2 (6 bases). Trimming shortened V by 4 bases and J by 0 bases, and 11 bases separated the two germline ends. The CDR3 loop spans 14 amino acids. Germline values: CDR1 SGDLS, CDR2 YYNGEE. CDR3 in DNA: TGTGCCAGCAGCCCCCGGGACTCCTCCTACGAGCAGTACTTC. Translated: CASSPRDSSYEQYF.

The chain joins TRBV5-1 to TRBJ2-2, with 7 bases fitting TRBD1. The CDR3 runs 15 residues. V gave up 0 bases and J gave up 6 bases; unmatched junction bases: 5. Per germline, CDR1 SGHRS and CDR2 YFSETQ. Here the CDR3 reads CASSLAIQGAGELFF. CDR3 in DNA: TGCGCCAGCAGCTTGGCCATCCAGGGGGCCGGGGAGCTGTTTTTT. Variable domain in full (rest from reference TRBV5-1 and TRBJ2-2): KAGVTQTPRYLIKTRGQQVTLSCSPISGHRSVSWYQQTPGQGLQFLFEYFSETQRNKGNFPGRFSGRQFSNSRSEMNVSTLELGDSALYLCASSLAIQGAGELFFGEGSRLTVL.

This chain connects TRBV6-5 to TRBJ2-3, with TRBD1 matching over 9 bases. V lost 6 bases and J lost 7; bases outside the gene matches: 8. The CDR3 totals 14 residues. Germline-derived CDR1 and CDR2 are MNHEY and SVGAGI. CDR3 DNA: TGTGCCAGCAGATTGACAGGGGGAGTAAATACGCAGTATTTT. Translated, it gives CASRLTGGVNTQYF.

The chain joins TRBV3-1 to TRBJ1-1; D is perhaps TRBD1 (6 bases). V was trimmed by 8 bases and J by 1 base, leaving 14 bases between them. The CDR3 extends over 14 amino acids. Germline CDR1 LGHDT, CDR2 YNNKEL (reference sequence). CDR3 nucleotides: TGTGCCAGCCGAGGGGGGGCGGCGAACACTGAAGCTTTCTTT. It encodes CASRGGAANTEAFF.

On this clonotype: The junction differs from germline at one of its ends, possibly a read error. This chain uses TRBV20-1 with TRBJ2-7; D unclear. The CDR3 has 11 amino acids. Germline V gene data show CDR1 as DFQATT and CDR2 as SNEGSKA (reference sequence). The CDR3 region is CSARDSFEQYF. The CDR3 nucleotides read TGCAGTGCTAGAGATTCCTTCGAGCAGTACTTC.

The CDR3 reads CASSVGGLSSYNSPLHF. For the CDR3, the DNA is TGTGCCAGCAGCGTAGGGGGGCTGAGCTCCTATAATTCACCCCTCCACTTT. V is TRBV9 and J is TRBJ1-6, with D possibly TRBD1 on 6 matching bases. The CDR3 runs 17 residues. The V gene's germline CDR1 is SGDLS and CDR2 YYNGEE. With 0 bases removed from V and 0 bases from J, the gap between germline ends came to 10 bases.

This clonotype was seen just once. The J gene is TRBJ1-2, the V gene TRBV14; D gene ambiguous. The germline V gene has CDR1 SGHDN and CDR2 FVKESK. Trimming took off 7 bases at V and 8 bases at J, with 5 bases between the two ends. There are 9 residues in the CDR3. CDR3 region: CASNSGYTF. In DNA form, the CDR3 reads TGTGCCAGCAACAGCGGCTACACCTTC.

The rearrangement uses TRBV20-1 and TRBJ2-5; a weak D match, TRBD1 (7 bases). From germline, CDR1 is DFQATT and CDR2 SNEGSKA (reference sequence). This CDR3 contains 14 residues. Trimming stripped 2 bases from V and 2 bases from J, with 12 bases between. The CDR3 reads CSARKGAGQETQYF. The CDR3 DNA reads TGCAGTGCTAGAAAGGGGGCGGGGCAAGAGACCCAGTACTTC.

V is TRBV12-3 or TRBV12-4 and J is TRBJ1-6; 8 positions agree with TRBD1. V shed 9 bases, J shed 8 bases, and the junction held 9 bases outside the gene matches. This CDR3 spans 14 amino acids. The CDR3 sequence: CASSTGTGHSPLHF. Here the CDR3 DNA reads TGTGCCAGTTCGACCGGGACAGGCCATTCACCCCTCCACTTT.